This TCR beta chain was identified in a study of cytomegalovirus exposure and HLA in healthy donors. Across the whole study: An early data release held tens of millions of unique TCRs from HLA-typed donors.

Study-wide results and caveats: TCR beta V segments were, for the most part, productive about 87% or about 30% of the time in an earlier analysis. The authors judged a highly shared variant cluster likely a sequencing artifact. In vitro confirmation showed three CMV-associated chains to be CMV antigen specific.

Comments on this clone: What it binds is not known.

The PCR employed 60 Vbeta primers together with 13 Jbeta primers. Sequencing used immunoSEQ multiplex PCR; TCRdb keeps in-frame clones, though not all of them. Of about 170,000 clones listed, roughly 81% are singletons. This CDR3 has 16 residues. The germline V gene has CDR1 LNHDA and CDR2 SQIVND (reference sequence). Trimming stripped 7 bases from V and 0 bases from J, with 16 bases between. The origin of this receptor is a man aged 25-45 years in good health and CMV-seropositive. The chain has TRBV19 and TRBJ1-3, with D possibly being TRBD1 (5 bases). Sequencing was done on a sample of PBMCs. The DNA for the CDR3 is TGTGCCAGTAATGTTGGGACTGTGAACTCTGGAAACACCATATATTTT. Amino acid sequence: CASNVGTVNSGNTIYF.